Each of the 7 T cell receptor beta chains below was sequenced from the same sample in a study of CXCR3-negative and CXCR3-positive naive CD8 T cells. UMI labels and 5' RACE were used to prepare the TRB cDNA libraries. TCRdb reprocessed the 5' RACE reads and stores each CDR3 protein as one record, lacking DNA. In total, the table holds about 66,000 distinct CDR3 sequences. Sequencing was done on a sample of naive CXCR3- CD8+ T cells from blood. Subset denoted: CD45RO-CCR7+CD27+CD95- naive CD8+ T cells lacking CXCR3 (TNR3-). Every receptor here comes from a human donor in good health. Some clones in this sample may be carry-over from other donors' samples.

V gene TRBV6-5 combines with J gene TRBJ2-5; without DNA, the TCRdb call of TRBD1 cannot be checked. The CDR3 runs to 18 residues. CDR1 and CDR2 from the germline V gene are MNHEY and SVGAGI. The CDR3 here is CASSSAPLAIGSQETQYF.

V usage is TRBV6-6 and J usage is TRBJ2-2; lacking DNA, the TRBD2 call made by TCRdb goes unchecked. The CDR3 loop spans 17 amino acids. CDR1 is MNHNY and CDR2 is SVGAGI in the germline V gene (reference sequence). The CDR3 sequence is CASSYSLAGTNTGELFF.

This rearrangement joins TRBV9 to TRBJ2-7. The CDR3 loop spans 15 amino acids. Germline CDR1 SGDLS, CDR2 YYNGEE. CDR3 protein: CASSAMVKPDDEQYF.

The CDR3: CAGSLDATAEQYF. V usage is TRBV5-1 and J usage is TRBJ2-7; the TCRdb call, TRBD1, lacks DNA for checking. The germline V gene encodes CDR1 SGHRS and CDR2 YFSETQ. The CDR3 runs 13 residues.

The chain recombines TRBV6-4 with TRBJ1-6. Germline-derived CDR1 and CDR2 are MRHNA and SNTAGT. CDR3 length equals 15 residues. The chain's CDR3 is CASSSDPTANSPLHF.

The chain recombines TRBV29-1 with TRBJ2-3. Per the germline V gene, CDR1 is SQVTM and CDR2 is ANQGSEA. The CDR3 spans 14 residues. This CDR3 is CSVLDSSSTDTQYF.

The chain couples TRBV6-5 to TRBJ2-5. This CDR3 comprises 13 residues. Germline CDR1 and CDR2: MNHEY and SVGAGI. The CDR3 is CASSYYLRETQYF.